This T cell receptor (beta chain) was identified in a study of beta chain features in type 1 diabetes. This clone appeared a few times. Expressed TCRB transcripts were sequenced because the entire RNA isolate underwent reverse transcription. Clones were read by immunoSEQ multiplex PCR, and TCRdb kept only the in-frame ones, dropping some. The sample includes hundreds of thousands of clones, 6.5% to 10% of them seen just once. In germline, CDR1 is LGHNA, CDR2 YSLEER. CDR3 length: 13 residues. The V end lost 2 bases, the J end lost 4 bases, and 7 bases lay between the germline ends. This chain uses TRBV4-3 with TRBJ2-3; D uncertain. The receptor comes from a woman aged 18-29 years in good health. The sample consisted of central memory CD4+ T cells from blood. CDR3 loop: CASSQQVADTQYF. The CDR3 DNA is TGCGCCAGCAGCCAACAGGTAGCAGATACGCAGTATTTT.